Sequencing of this T cell receptor beta chain was carried out in a study of blood T cell repertoires in COVID-19. Study background: Italy, Spain and the United States were the sources of the convalescent and acute COVID-19 samples.

Germline V gene sequence: CDR1 SGHDN, CDR2 FVKESK. The V and J ends lost 4 bases and 3 bases respectively, with 25 bases between them. The CDR3 has 19 residues. Living in roughly 25 US areas, the participants were between roughly 18 and 90 years of age. Membership in each cohort depended on participant-reported clinical history. Donors of Cohort 3 who recovered were those that had two negative PCRs, clearance, or symptom resolution. Repertoires were generated with immunoSEQ multiplex PCR, while TCRdb's copy carries only in-frame clones and drops some. Here the sample spans almost 250,000 clones, about 89% being singletons.

The receptor's source is a woman aged 25 to 39 who had recovered from COVID-19. The chain joins TRBV14 to TRBJ2-1; tentatively, D is TRBD2 (6 bases). Sequences were obtained from PBMCs or T cells enriched from blood (not recorded which). As DNA, the CDR3 is TGTGCCAGCAGCCTCCTAGGAGGGTGGGGTCCCCTGCGCTACAATGAGCAGTTCTTC. It yields the protein CASSLLGGWGPLRYNEQFF.